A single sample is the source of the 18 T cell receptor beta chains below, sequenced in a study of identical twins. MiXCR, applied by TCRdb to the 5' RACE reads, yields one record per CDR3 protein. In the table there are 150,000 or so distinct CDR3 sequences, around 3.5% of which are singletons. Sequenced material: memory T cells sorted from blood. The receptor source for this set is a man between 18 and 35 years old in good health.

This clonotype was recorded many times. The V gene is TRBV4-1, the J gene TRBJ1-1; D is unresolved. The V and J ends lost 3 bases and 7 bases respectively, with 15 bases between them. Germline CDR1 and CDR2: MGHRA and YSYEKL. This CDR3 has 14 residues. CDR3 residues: CASSQVLTPFEAFF. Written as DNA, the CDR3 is TGCGCCAGCAGCCAGGTCTTGACACCGTTTGAAGCTTTCTTT.

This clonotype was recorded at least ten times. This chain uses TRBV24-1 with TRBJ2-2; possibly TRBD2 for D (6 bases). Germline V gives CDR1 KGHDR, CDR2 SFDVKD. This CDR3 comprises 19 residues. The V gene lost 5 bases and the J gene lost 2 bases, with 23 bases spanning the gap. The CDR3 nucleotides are TGTGCCACCAGTGGGGCAGTTGTGGGCGCGGGGAAAAACACCGGGGAGCTGTTTTTT. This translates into CATSGAVVGAGKNTGELFF.

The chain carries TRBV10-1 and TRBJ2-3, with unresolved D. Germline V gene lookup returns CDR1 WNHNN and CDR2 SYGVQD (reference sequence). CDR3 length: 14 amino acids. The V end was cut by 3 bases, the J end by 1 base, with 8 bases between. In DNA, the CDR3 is TGCGCCAGCAGTGACGGTATGGGCACAGATACGCAGTATTTT. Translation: CASSDGMGTDTQYF.

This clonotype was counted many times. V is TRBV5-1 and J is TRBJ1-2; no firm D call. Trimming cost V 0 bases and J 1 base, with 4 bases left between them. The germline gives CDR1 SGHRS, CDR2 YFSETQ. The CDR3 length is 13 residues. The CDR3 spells CASSLEVNYGYTF. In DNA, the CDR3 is TGCGCCAGCAGCTTGGAGGTTAACTATGGCTACACCTTC.

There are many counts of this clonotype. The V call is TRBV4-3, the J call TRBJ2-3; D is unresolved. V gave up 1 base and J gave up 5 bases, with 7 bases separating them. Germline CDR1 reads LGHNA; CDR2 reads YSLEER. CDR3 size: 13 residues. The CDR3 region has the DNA TGCGCCAGCAGCCAAGGGCGTGAAGATACGCAGTATTTT. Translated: CASSQGREDTQYF.

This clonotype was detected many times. For the CDR3, the DNA is TGCAGTGCTAAGGGACTAGCGGGAGGGCCCGGTGGGGCCAACGTCCTGACTTTC. This encodes CSAKGLAGGPGGANVLTF. This chain connects TRBV20-1 to TRBJ2-6, with 16 bases that match TRBD2. With V trimmed by 4 bases and J by 3 bases, 6 bases remained unmatched. This CDR3 contains 18 residues. Germline CDR1 reads DFQATT; CDR2 reads SNEGSKA (reference sequence).

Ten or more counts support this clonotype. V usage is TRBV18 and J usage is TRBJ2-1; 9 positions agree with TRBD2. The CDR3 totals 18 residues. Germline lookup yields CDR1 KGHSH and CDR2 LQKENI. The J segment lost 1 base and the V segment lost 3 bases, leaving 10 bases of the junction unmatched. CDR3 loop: CASSPQLETSGSYNEQFF. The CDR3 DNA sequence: TGTGCCAGCTCACCCCAATTGGAGACTAGCGGTTCCTACAATGAGCAGTTCTTC.

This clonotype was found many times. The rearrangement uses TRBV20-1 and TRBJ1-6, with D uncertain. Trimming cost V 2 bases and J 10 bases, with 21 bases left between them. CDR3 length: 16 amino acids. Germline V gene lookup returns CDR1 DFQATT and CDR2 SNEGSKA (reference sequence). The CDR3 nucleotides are TGCAGTGCTAGAAAGCTTGAAGTACAGTGGGAATCACCCCTCCACTTT. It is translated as CSARKLEVQWESPLHF.

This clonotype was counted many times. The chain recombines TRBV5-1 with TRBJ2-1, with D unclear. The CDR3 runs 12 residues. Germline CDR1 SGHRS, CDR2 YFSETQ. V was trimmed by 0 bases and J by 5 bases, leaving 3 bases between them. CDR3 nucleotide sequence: TGCGCCAGCAGCTTGGTCGACAATGAGCAGTTCTTC. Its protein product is CASSLVDNEQFF.

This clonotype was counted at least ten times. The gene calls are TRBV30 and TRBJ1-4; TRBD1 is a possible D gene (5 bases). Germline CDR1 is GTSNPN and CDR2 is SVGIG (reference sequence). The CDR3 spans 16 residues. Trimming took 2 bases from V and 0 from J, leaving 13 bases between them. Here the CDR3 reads CAWSWTSGATNEKLFF. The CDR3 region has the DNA TGTGCCTGGAGTTGGACAAGTGGAGCAACTAATGAAAAACTGTTTTTT.

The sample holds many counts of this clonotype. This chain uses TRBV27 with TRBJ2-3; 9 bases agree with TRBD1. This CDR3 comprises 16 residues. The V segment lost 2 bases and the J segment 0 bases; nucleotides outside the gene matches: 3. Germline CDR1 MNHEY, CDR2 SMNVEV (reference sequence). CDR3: CASSLMGQGSTDTQYF. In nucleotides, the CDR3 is TGTGCCAGCAGTTTAATGGGACAGGGAAGCACAGATACGCAGTATTTT.

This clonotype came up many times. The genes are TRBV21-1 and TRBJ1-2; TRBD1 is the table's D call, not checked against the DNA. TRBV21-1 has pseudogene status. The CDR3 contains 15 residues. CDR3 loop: CASSPRTGYSYGYTF. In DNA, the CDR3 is TGTGCCAGCAGCCCACGGACAGGGTATAGCTATGGCTACACCTTC.

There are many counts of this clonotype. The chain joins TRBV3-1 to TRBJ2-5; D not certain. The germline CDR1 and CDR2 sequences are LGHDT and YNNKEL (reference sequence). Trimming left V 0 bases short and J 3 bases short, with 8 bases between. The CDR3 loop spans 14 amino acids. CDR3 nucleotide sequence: TGTGCCAGCAGCCAAGAAGGGCAGAAAGAGACCCAGTACTTC. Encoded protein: CASSQEGQKETQYF.

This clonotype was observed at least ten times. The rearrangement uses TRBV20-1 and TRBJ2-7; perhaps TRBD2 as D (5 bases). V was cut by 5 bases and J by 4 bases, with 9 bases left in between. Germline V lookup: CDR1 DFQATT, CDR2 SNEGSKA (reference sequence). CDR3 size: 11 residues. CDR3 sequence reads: CSAARGYEQYF. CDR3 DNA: TGCAGTGCTGCCCGCGGGTACGAGCAGTACTTC.

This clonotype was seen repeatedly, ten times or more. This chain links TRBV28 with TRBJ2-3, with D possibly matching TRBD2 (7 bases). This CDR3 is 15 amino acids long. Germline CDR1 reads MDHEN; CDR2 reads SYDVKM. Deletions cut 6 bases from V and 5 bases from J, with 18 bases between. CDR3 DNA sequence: TGTGCCAGCAGCGATCTCGGGGGGCGATTAGATACGCAGTATTTT. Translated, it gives CASSDLGGRLDTQYF. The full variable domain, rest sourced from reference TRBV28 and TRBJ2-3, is DVKVTQSSRYLVKRTGEKVFLECVQDMDHENMFWYRQDPGLGLRLIYFSYDVKMKEKGDIPEGYSVSREKKERFSLILESASTNQTSMYLCASSDLGGRLDTQYFGPGTRLTVL.

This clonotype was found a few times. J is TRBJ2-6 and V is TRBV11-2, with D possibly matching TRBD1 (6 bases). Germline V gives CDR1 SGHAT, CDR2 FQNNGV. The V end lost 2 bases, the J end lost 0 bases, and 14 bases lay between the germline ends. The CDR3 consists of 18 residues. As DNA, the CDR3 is TGTGCCAGCAGCTTATTGGGGACACGACGCTCTGGGGCCAACGTCCTGACTTTC. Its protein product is CASSLLGTRRSGANVLTF.

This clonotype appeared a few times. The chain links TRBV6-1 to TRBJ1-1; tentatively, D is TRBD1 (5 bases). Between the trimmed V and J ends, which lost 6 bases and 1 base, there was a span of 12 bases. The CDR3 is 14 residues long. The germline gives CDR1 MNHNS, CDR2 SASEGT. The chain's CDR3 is CASRPGDGNTEAFF. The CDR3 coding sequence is TGTGCCAGCAGACCCGGGGACGGGAACACTGAAGCTTTCTTT.

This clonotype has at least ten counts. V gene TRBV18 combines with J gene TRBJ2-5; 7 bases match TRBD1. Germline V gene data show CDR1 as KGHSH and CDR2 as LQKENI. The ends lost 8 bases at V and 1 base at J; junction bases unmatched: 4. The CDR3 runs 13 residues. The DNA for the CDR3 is TGTGCCAGCCACCGGGACAGCCAAGAGACCCAGTACTTC. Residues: CASHRDSQETQYF.